Shown below are 5 T cell receptor beta chains from a single sample sequenced in a study of T-cell memory formation after mild COVID-19. TCRdb re-called the 5' RACE reads through MiXCR, storing one row per CDR3 protein. The repertoire holds about 430,000 distinct CDR3 sequences, with roughly 26% as singletons. The sample was PBMCs or a T cell subset sorted from them (not recorded which). Receptor source: an adult woman who had mild COVID-19 (a few samples of this study predate the infection). Cell type and time point are not known.

The chain links TRBV5-5 to TRBJ2-1; 8 bases are shared with TRBD2. Germline V CDR1 and CDR2: SGHKS, YYEKEE (reference sequence). This CDR3 is 15 amino acids long. The CDR3 nucleotides read TGTGCTAGCGGGGTTTCGGACTCGGGGCTGTATGAGCAGTTCTTC. Translated: CASGVSDSGLYEQFF.

The V and J genes are TRBV20-1 and TRBJ2-3, with 7 bases fitting TRBD2. This CDR3 contains 14 residues. CDR1 and CDR2 (germline): DFQATT, SNEGSKA (reference sequence). The V and J ends lost 3 bases and 4 bases, in that order; junction bases with no gene match: 7. CDR3: CSARAGESPDTQYF. The CDR3 nucleotides read TGCAGTGCTAGGGCGGGAGAGAGTCCAGATACGCAGTATTTT.

V usage is TRBV7-2 and J usage is TRBJ1-2; the D gene is possibly TRBD1 (5 bases). Between the trimmed V and J ends, which lost 9 bases and 4 bases, there was a span of 12 bases. Germline V lookup: CDR1 SGHTA, CDR2 FQGNSA. There are 12 residues in the CDR3. The CDR3 DNA sequence: TGTGCCAGAGTTACAGGTCCCTATGGCTACACCTTC. Encoded protein: CARVTGPYGYTF.

V gene TRBV6-5 combines with J gene TRBJ1-2; D gene uncertain. Germline V gives CDR1 MNHEY, CDR2 SVGAGI. The V end lost 0 bases, the J end lost 2 bases, and 7 bases lay between the germline ends. The CDR3 contains 14 residues. For the CDR3, the DNA is TGTGCCAGCAGTTACTCGGGCATCAACTATGGCTACACCTTC. Translating gives CASSYSGINYGYTF.

The chain employs TRBV15 and TRBJ1-1; 8 bases are a match to TRBD1. CDR3 size: 15 residues. The germline V gene encodes CDR1 LNHNV and CDR2 YYDKDF (reference sequence). The V gene end was trimmed by 3 bases and the J gene end by 2 bases; junction bases not matched to a gene: 5. The chain's CDR3 is CATSRTGEDNTEAFF. The CDR3 nucleotides are TGTGCCACCAGCAGGACAGGGGAAGACAACACTGAAGCTTTCTTT.